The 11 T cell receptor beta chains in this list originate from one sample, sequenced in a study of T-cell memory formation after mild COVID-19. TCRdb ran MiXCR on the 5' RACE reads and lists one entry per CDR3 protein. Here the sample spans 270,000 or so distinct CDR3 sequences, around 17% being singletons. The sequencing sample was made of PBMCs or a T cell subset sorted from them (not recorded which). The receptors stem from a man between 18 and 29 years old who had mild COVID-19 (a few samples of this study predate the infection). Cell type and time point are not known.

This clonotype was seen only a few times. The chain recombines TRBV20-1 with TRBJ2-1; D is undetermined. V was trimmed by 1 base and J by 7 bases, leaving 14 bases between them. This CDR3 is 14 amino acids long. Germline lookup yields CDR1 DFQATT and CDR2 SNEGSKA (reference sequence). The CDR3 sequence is CSARVIWRMNEQFF. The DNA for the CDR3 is TGCAGTGCTAGAGTTATCTGGCGGATGAATGAGCAGTTCTTC.

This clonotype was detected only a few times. The CDR3 bases are TGCGCCAGCAGCTTCTACGGACCGAACACTGAAGCTTTCTTT. It yields the protein CASSFYGPNTEAFF. This chain connects TRBV5-1 to TRBJ1-1; D gene ambiguous. Germline CDR1 is SGHRS and CDR2 is YFSETQ. This CDR3 spans 14 amino acids. V dropped 2 bases and J dropped 1 base, with 9 bases sitting between them.

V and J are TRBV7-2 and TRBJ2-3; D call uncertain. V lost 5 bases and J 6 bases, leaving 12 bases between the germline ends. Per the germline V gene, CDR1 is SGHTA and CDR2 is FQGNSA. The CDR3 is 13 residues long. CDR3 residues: CASSAVLRDTQYF. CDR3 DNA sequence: TGTGCCAGCAGCGCCGTTTTGCGTGATACGCAGTATTTT.

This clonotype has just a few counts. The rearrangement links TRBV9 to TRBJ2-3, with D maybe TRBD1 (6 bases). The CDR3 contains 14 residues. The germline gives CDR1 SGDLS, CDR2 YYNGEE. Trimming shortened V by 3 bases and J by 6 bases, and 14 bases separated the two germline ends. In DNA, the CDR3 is TGTGCCAGCAGCGCTCTTCCGAGGGGGGATACGCAGTATTTT. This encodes CASSALPRGDTQYF. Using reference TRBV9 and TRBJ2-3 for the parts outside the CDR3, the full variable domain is DSGVTQTPKHLITATGQRVTLRCSPRSGDLSVYWYQQSLDQGLQFLIQYYNGEERAKGNILERFSAQQFPDLHSELNLSSLELGDSALYFCASSALPRGDTQYFGPGTRLTVL.

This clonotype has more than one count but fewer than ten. Here the CDR3 DNA reads TGCAGCGTTGAATTTTCGGCAGGGGAGTCCGAGCAGTACTTC. Translated, it gives CSVEFSAGESEQYF. The chain couples TRBV29-1 to TRBJ2-7; tentative D call: TRBD1 (6 bases). The CDR3 has 14 amino acids. CDR1 is SQVTM, CDR2 ANQGSEA, per germline. Trimming stripped 2 bases from V and 6 bases from J, with 17 bases between.

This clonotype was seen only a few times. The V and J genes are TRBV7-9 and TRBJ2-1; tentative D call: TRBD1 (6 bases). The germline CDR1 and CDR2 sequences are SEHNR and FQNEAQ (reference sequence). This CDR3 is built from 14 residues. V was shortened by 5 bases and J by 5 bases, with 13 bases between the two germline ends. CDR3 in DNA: TGTGCCAGCAGCGGCTTAGGACAGCACAATGAGCAGTTCTTC. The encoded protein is CASSGLGQHNEQFF.

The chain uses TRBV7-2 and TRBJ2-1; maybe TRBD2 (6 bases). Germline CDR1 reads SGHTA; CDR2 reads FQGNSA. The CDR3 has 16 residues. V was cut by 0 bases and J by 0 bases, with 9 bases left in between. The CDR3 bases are TGTGCCAGCAGCTTAGCCGGAGCGGGCTCCTACAATGAGCAGTTCTTC. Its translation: CASSLAGAGSYNEQFF.

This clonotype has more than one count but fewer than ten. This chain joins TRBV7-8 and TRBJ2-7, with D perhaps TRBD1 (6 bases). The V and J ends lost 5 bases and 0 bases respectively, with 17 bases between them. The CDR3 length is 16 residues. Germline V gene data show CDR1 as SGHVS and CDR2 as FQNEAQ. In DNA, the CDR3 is TGTGCCAGCAGCCTCTACAGGGCCAGCTCCTCCTACGAGCAGTACGTC. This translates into CASSLYRASSSYEQYV.

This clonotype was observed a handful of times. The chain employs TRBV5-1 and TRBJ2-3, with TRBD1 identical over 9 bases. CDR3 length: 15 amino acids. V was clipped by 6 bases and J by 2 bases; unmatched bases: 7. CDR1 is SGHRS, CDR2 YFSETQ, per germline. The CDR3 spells CASTLGTGPTDTQYF. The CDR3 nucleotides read TGCGCCAGCACGCTAGGGACAGGGCCCACAGATACGCAGTATTTT.

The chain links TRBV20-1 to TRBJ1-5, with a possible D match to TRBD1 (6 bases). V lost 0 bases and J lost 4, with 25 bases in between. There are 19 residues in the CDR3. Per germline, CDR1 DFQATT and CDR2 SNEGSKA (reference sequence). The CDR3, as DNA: TGCAGTGCTAGAGATCGACCCCAATCAGGGACAAGGGCGAATCAGCCCCAGCATTTT. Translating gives CSARDRPQSGTRANQPQHF.

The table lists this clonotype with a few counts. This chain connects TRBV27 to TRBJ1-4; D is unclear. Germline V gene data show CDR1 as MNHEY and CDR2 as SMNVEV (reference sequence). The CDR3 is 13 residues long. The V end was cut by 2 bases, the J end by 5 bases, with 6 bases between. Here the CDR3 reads CASSLILNEKLFF. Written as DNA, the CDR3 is TGTGCCAGCAGTTTAATTTTAAATGAAAAACTGTTTTTT.